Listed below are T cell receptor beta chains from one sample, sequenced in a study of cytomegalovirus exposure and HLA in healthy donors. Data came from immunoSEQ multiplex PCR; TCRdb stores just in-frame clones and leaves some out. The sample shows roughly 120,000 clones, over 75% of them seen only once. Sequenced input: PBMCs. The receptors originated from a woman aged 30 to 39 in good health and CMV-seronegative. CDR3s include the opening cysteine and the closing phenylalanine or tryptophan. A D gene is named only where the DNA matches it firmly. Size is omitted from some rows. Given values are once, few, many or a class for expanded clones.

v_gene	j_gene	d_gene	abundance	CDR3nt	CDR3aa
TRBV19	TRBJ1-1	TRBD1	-	TGTGCCAGTAGTAGGGACAGGGTAAGACCCACTGAAGCTTTCTTT	CASSRDRVRPTEAFF
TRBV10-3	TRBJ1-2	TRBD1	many	TGTGCCATCAGCCGACAGGGAAACTATGGCTACACCTTC	CAISRQGNYGYTF
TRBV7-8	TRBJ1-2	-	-	TGTGCCAGCAGCTTAGCGAATACGGTCCTATCCACCTTC	CASSLANTVLSTF
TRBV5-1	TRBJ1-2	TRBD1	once	TGCGCCAGCAGCTTGGGACAGGGCGGGTATGGCTACACCTTC	CASSLGQGGYGYTF
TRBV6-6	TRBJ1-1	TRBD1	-	TGTGCCAGCAAGGACAGGGCTTGGGGGGACACTGAAGCTTTCTTT	CASKDRAWGDTEAFF
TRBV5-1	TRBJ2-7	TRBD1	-	TGCGCCAGCAGCCCGGGACAGGGGGCCTACGAGCAGTACTTC	CASSPGQGAYEQYF
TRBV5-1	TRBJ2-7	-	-	TGCGCCAGCAGCTCTGGAGGCCAGGCTTCCTACGAGCAGTACTTC	CASSSGGQASYEQYF
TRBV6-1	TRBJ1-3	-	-	TGTGCCAGCATGGGAGGCTGGAGCTCTGGAAACACCATATATTTT	CASMGGWSSGNTIYF
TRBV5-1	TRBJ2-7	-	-	TGCGCCAGCAGCCTCCTTCCAGGTTCCTACGAGCAGTACTTC	CASSLLPGSYEQYF
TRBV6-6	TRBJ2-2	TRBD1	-	TGTGCCAGCAGTCCCAGACAGGGGGAGCGGGAGCTGTTTTTT	CASSPRQGERELFF
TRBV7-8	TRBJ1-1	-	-	TGTGCCAGCAGCTCGCCCCAGGGGACTATTGCTGAAGCTTTCTTT	CASSSPQGTIAEAFF
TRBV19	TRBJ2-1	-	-	TGTGCCACTGGATCGGGGTTGTCCTACAATGAGCAGTTCTTC	CATGSGLSYNEQFF
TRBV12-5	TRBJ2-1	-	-	TGTGCTAGTGGGATAGGGACAAGCTCCTACAATGAGCAGTTCTTC	CASGIGTSSYNEQFF
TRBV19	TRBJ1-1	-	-	TGTGCCAGTAGTATAGATGTCCGGGTCCTCGGCGGAGCTTTCTTT	CASSIDVRVLGGAFF
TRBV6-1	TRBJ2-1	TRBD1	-	TGTGCCGGAGCCCCGGGGACAGGAGCCTACAATGAGCAGTTCTTC	CAGAPGTGAYNEQFF
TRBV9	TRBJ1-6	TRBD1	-	TGTGCCAGCAGCGTAGCGGCAGGGGGTCATTCACCCCTCCACTTT	CASSVAAGGHSPLHF
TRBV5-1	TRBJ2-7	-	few	TGCGCCAGCAGCGCGTCTAAGGGGATCGGGCAGTACTTC	CASSASKGIGQYF
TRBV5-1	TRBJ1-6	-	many	TGCGCCAGCAGCTTGGACCAGGGCAATTCACCCCTCCACTTT	CASSLDQGNSPLHF
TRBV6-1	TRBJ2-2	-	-	TGTGCCAGCAGTGTCTCGGGACTTCCGAACACCGGGGAGCTGTTTTTT	CASSVSGLPNTGELFF
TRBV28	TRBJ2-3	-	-	TGTGCCAGCAGTTTTTTGGCCTCGGATACGCAGTATTTT	CASSFLASDTQYF
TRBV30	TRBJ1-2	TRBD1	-	TGTGCCTGGAGAGGGACAGGGCGCGGCTACACCTTC	CAWRGTGRGYTF
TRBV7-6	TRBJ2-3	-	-	TGTGCCAGCAGCGGACAAAGGAGAAGTACAGATACGCAGTATTTT	CASSGQRRSTDTQYF
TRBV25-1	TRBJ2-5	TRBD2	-	TGTGCCAGCAGTGAATATAGGGTTAGCGGGGGGTCGAAAGAGACCCAGTACTTC	CASSEYRVSGGSKETQYF
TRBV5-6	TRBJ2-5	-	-	TGTGCCAGCAGCTTGGGGCCAGGGCAAGAGACCCAGTACTTC	CASSLGPGQETQYF
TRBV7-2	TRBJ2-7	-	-	TGTGCCAGCAGCTTTTTCGACGAGCAGTACTTC	CASSFFDEQYF
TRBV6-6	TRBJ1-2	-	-	TGTGCCAGCAGGGACGGGACAATTTATGGCTACACCTTC	CASRDGTIYGYTF
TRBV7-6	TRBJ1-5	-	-	TGTGCCAGCAGTCCTAACAGGAATCAGCCCCAGCATTTT	CASSPNRNQPQHF
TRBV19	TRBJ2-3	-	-	TGTGCCAGTAGTATAGCGAGGGGCCAGGGGGGTACAGATACGCAGTATTTT	CASSIARGQGGTDTQYF
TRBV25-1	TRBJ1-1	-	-	TGTGCCAGCAGTGAATTATACAGTTACACTGAAGCTTTCTTT	CASSELYSYTEAFF
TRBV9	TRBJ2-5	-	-	TGTGCCAGCAGCGTAGGGGCGAATGAGGAGACCCAGTACTTC	CASSVGANEETQYF
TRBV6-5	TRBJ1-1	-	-	TGTGCCAGCAGCCAAAGGCGGGCTGAAGCTTTCTTT	CASSQRRAEAFF
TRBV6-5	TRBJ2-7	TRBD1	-	TGTGCCAGCAGTTCCGCGAAGGACAGGAGCTCCTACGAGCAGTACTTC	CASSSAKDRSSYEQYF
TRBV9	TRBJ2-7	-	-	TGTGCCAGCAGCGCGCAGGGAGGTCCCTACGAGCAGTACTTC	CASSAQGGPYEQYF
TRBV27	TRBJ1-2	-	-	TGTGCCAGCAGTTTATCTCCAGCGATTTATGGCTACACCTTC	CASSLSPAIYGYTF
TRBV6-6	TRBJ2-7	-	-	TGTGCCAGCAGTTACGTAGCAGGGAAGTACGAGCAGTACTTC	CASSYVAGKYEQYF
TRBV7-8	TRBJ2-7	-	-	TGTGCCAGCAGTTCGGAAACTGGACAGAGGGATTTC	CASSSETGQRDF
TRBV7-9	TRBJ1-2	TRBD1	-	TGTGCCAGCAACCCGGGACAGGGGAATGGCTACACCTTC	CASNPGQGNGYTF
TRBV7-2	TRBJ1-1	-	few	TGTGCCAGCAGCTTAGACCCTAGGTCCACTGAAGCTTTCTTT	CASSLDPRSTEAFF
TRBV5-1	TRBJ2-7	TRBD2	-	TGCGCCAGCAGTGCTAGCGGGACCCCAAGCTACGAGCAGTACTTC	CASSASGTPSYEQYF
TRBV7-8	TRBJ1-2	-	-	TGTGCCAGCAGTCACGACGCCCTCAGGGATAACTATGGCTACACCTTC	CASSHDALRDNYGYTF
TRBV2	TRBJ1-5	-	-	TGTGCCAGCAGTGAATCAAAGGGGCAGCACAATCAGCCCCAGCATTTT	CASSESKGQHNQPQHF
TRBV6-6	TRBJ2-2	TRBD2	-	TGTGCCAGCATCCCAGCGGGGGGCACCGGGGAGCTGTTTTTT	CASIPAGGTGELFF
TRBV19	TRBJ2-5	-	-	TGTGCCAGTAGTCCCCAGGGGGGAGCTGAGACCCAGTACTTC	CASSPQGGAETQYF
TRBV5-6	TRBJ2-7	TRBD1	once	TGTGCCAGCAGCTTGGGAGGGACAGGCCGCCACGAGCAGTACTTC	CASSLGGTGRHEQYF